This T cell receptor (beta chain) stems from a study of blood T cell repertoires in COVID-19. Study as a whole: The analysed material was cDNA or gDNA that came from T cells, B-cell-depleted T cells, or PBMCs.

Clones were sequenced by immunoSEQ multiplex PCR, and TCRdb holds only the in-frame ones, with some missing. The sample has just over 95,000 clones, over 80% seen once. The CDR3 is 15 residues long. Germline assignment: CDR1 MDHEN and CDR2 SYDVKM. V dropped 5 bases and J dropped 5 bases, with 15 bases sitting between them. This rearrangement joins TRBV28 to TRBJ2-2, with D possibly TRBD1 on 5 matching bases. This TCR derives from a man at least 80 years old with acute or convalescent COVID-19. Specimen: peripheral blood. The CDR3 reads CASSEGDPRTGELFF. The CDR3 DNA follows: TGTGCCAGCAGTGAAGGGGATCCGAGAACCGGGGAGCTGTTTTTT.